One and the same sample provided the 7 T cell receptor beta chains below, sequenced in a study of blood T cells in healthy people across ages (dated by TCRdb to between 2014 and 2016). The library relied on 5' RACE. The data were produced on an Illumina HiSeq 2500. A second PCR of 7 to 11 cycles was performed with a sample-barcoded 5' primer and a J-beta primer mix. In-frame beta chains were kept once TCRdb had trimmed the public reads at Q25 with fastp and called clones with MiXCR. One record per CDR3 amino acid sequence lists the most common genes and DNA. The sample profile shows roughly 650,000 distinct CDR3 sequences; about a third of them were found once. The biggest ten clones account for just over 15% of the sample. Sequenced material: blood. The receptor source for this set is a woman of 80 years or more in good health. Donor details come from another sample of the same person, matched by shared clones.

The rearrangement uses TRBV7-8 and TRBJ1-4, with TRBD1 matching over 7 bases. The CDR3 totals 15 residues. The V gene's germline CDR1 is SGHVS and CDR2 FQNEAQ. The CDR3, as DNA: TGTGCTAACAGCCTCGGGACAGCTTTTAATGAAAAACTGTTTTTT. It specifies CANSLGTAFNEKLFF. The full variable domain, in which reference TRBV7-8 and TRBJ1-4 provide the parts outside the CDR3, is GAGVSQSPRYKVAKRGQDVALRCDPISGHVSLFWYQQALGQGPEFLTYFQNEAQLDKSGLPSDRFFAERPEGSVSTLKIQRTQQEDSAVYLCANSLGTAFNEKLFFGSGTQLSVL.

The chain couples TRBV5-6 to TRBJ2-1; D not resolved. The DNA end is more similar to TRBJ2-7, so the J call may be wrong. The CDR3 length is 15 residues. Germline loops: CDR1 SGHDT, CDR2 YYEEEE. CDR3 nucleotide sequence: TGTGCCAGCAGCTTTATCATCGGCTCCTACAGTGAGCAGTACTTC. This codes for CASSFIIGSYSEQYF.

This clonotype was seen ten or more times. The chain has TRBV6-2 or TRBV6-3 and TRBJ2-1, with D perhaps TRBD2 (6 bases). V was cut by 8 bases and J by 5 bases, with 19 bases left in between. CDR1 and CDR2 (germline): MNHEY, SVGEGT. The CDR3 has 15 amino acids. The CDR3 bases are TGTGCCAGCCGCCGGGGGAGCTTAGGCGACAATGAGCAGTTCTTC. It translates to CASRRGSLGDNEQFF.

J is TRBJ1-2 and V is TRBV4-3; D might be TRBD1 (5 bases). The CDR3 contains 15 residues. Germline assignment: CDR1 LGHNA and CDR2 YSLEER. V was trimmed by 0 bases and J by 5 bases, leaving 13 bases between them. CDR3 protein: CASSQESFRGYGYTF. The CDR3 DNA is TGCGCCAGCAGCCAAGAATCCTTTAGGGGATATGGCTACACCTTC.

The table lists this clonotype with many counts. The CDR3 sequence: CASSQGGGGYEQYF. In nucleotides, the CDR3 is TGTGCCAGCAGTCAGGGAGGCGGGGGTTACGAGCAGTACTTC. V is TRBV28 and J is TRBJ2-7, with TRBD2 matching over 7 bases. Germline lookup yields CDR1 MDHEN and CDR2 SYDVKM. The length of the CDR3 is 14 residues. V dropped 5 bases and J dropped 4; count of bases not matched to a gene: 8.

This clonotype was counted many times. The V gene is TRBV12-3 or TRBV12-4, the J gene TRBJ2-7; TRBD1 might be the D (6 bases). V was clipped by 3 bases and J by 3 bases, with 12 bases between them. The CDR3 consists of 14 residues. The CDR3 sequence: CASSFGDRSYEQYF. In DNA, the CDR3 is TGTGCCAGCAGTTTCGGAGACAGGAGCTACGAGCAGTACTTC.

Many counts were recorded for this clonotype. The V call is TRBV7-3, the J call TRBJ2-1; the D is unclear. CDR3 size: 15 residues. V gave up 2 bases and J gave up 2 bases, with 10 bases separating them. CDR1 is SGHTA and CDR2 is FQGTGA in the germline V gene. CDR3 protein: CASSLGPRAYNEQFF. DNA for the CDR3: TGTGCCAGCAGCTTAGGTCCTAGAGCCTACAATGAGCAGTTCTTC.